Reported below is one T cell receptor (beta chain). The target antigen is unknown. J lost 7 bases, V lost 6 bases, and 5 bases had no gene match. The CDR3 consists of 13 residues. From germline, CDR1 is MNHEY and CDR2 SVGEGT. The data were obtained in a study of blood T cells in healthy people across ages. Overall study: Per every two T cells, about one barcoded beta molecule was captured by template switching.

Study conclusions and caveats: Donor CMV status, an unknown factor, possibly confounded changes in expanded clonotypes. A roughly linear fall in TCR beta diversity per million T cells was seen with increasing age.

With each sample, at least 5 micrograms of total RNA were extracted. A second about 7 to 12 cycle PCR used barcoded and J-beta primers. TCRdb analysed the 5' RACE reads with MiXCR anew, one entry per CDR3 protein. The sample contains roughly 800,000 distinct CDR3 sequences, 55% to 70% of which appear only once. The TCR comes from a man aged 25-45 years in good health. Specimen: blood. This chain connects TRBV6-2 or TRBV6-3 to TRBJ2-1; 8 nucleotides line up with TRBD2. The DNA of the CDR3 is TGTGCCAGCAGCCCAGCGGGAGAGAATGAGCAGTTCTTC. Protein sequence: CASSPAGENEQFF.